The rows below give T cell receptor beta chains drawn from one sample of a study of T cells after yellow fever vaccination. TCRdb used MiXCR to reprocess the 5' RACE reads, holding one entry per CDR3 protein. The repertoire includes around 320,000 distinct CDR3 sequences, around 10% of them detected once, and 2.5% to 4% sits in the top ten. The sample consisted of CD4+ T cells sorted from PBMCs, taken 45 days after the yellow fever booster vaccination. Every receptor here comes from a man younger than 35 who received the YFV17D yellow fever vaccine. The CDR3 runs from the conserved cysteine through the conserved F or W. D genes are given only for firm matches. Rows give clone size only sometimes, using once, few, many, or a class for an expanded clone.

v_call,j_call,clone_size,d_call,cdr3_nt,cdr3_aa
TRBV5-4,TRBJ2-3,-,TRBD2,TGTGCCAGCAGCCCGGCAGTACTAGCGAGCACAGATACGCAGTATTTT,CASSPAVLASTDTQYF
TRBV2,TRBJ1-1,-,TRBD1,TGTGCCAGGCGTAGACAGGGGATGAACACTGAAGCTTTCTTT,CARRRQGMNTEAFF
TRBV9,TRBJ2-1,-,-,TGTGCCAGCAGCGTAGGAGGCAAGTACAATGAGCAGTTCTTC,CASSVGGKYNEQFF
TRBV7-8,TRBJ1-6,-,-,TGTGCCAGCAGCTTAGAAGGCTCCTATAATTCACCCCTCCACTTT,CASSLEGSYNSPLHF
TRBV20-1,TRBJ1-6,-,-,TGCAGTGCGAACAGTTATAATTCACCCCTCCACTTT,CSANSYNSPLHF
TRBV5-5,TRBJ2-2,few,TRBD1,TGTGCCAGCAGCTTGTCAGGGGGTGTTCCCGGGGAGCTGTTTTTT,CASSLSGGVPGELFF
TRBV15,TRBJ1-5,-,TRBD1,TGTGCCACCAGCACCGGGGACAGGGAGGACGGCCAGCCCCAGCATTTT,CATSTGDREDGQPQHF
TRBV10-1,TRBJ1-2,few,-,TGCGCCAGCAGTGAGTCCTCGGACGGTTTGTATGGCTACACCTTC,CASSESSDGLYGYTF
TRBV12-3/TRBV12-4,TRBJ1-5,-,TRBD1,TGTGCCAGCAGTTTAGCTGTCAGGGGGCAGCCCCAGCATTTT,CASSLAVRGQPQHF
TRBV6-2/TRBV6-3,TRBJ2-1,-,-,TGTGCCAGCAGTTACTTCTTCGGAGTTCACTACAATGAGCAGTTCTTC,CASSYFFGVHYNEQFF
TRBV4-2,TRBJ2-3,few,TRBD2,TGTGCCAGCAGCCAAGCCGGGACTAGGGGCACAGATACGCAGTATTTT,CASSQAGTRGTDTQYF
TRBV10-3,TRBJ2-3,medium-sized,TRBD2,TGTGCCATCAGTGGTACTAGCGGGTCTCCAGATACGCAGTATTTT,CAISGTSGSPDTQYF
TRBV7-2,TRBJ2-3,-,-,TGTGCCAGCAGCTTGGGGGTGCGGCCTCCCCCGGAATCCGATACGCAGTATTTT,CASSLGVRPPPESDTQYF
TRBV4-1,TRBJ1-5,many,-,TGCGCCAGCAGCCACATCCCCTTTTCCGGGGGCGATCAGCCCCAGCATTTT,CASSHIPFSGGDQPQHF
TRBV5-4,TRBJ1-5,few,-,TGTGCCAGCAGCTTGGATTCGGGGCCGGGGCAGCCCCAGCATTTT,CASSLDSGPGQPQHF
TRBV11-2,TRBJ2-7,-,TRBD1,TGTGCCAGCCGATTCCTTCGCCGACAGGGGTCCTACGAGCAGTACTTC,CASRFLRRQGSYEQYF
TRBV29-1,TRBJ1-5,many,TRBD1,TGCAGCGTTACTTCCGGGACAGCTATCAATCAGCCCCAGCATTTT,CSVTSGTAINQPQHF
TRBV15,TRBJ2-3,-,-,TGTGCCACCGGCAGGGGAAGCACAGATACGCAGTATTTT,CATGRGSTDTQYF
TRBV5-4,TRBJ2-3,-,TRBD2,TGTGCCAGCAGCTTGGGTGGGGGGGACACAGATACGCAGTATTTT,CASSLGGGDTDTQYF
TRBV7-9,TRBJ2-1,-,TRBD2,TGTGCCAGCAGCGACCGACTAGCGGGGGGGCATAGCTCCTACAATGAGCAGTTCTTC,CASSDRLAGGHSSYNEQFF
TRBV7-2,TRBJ2-7,few,-,TGTGCCAGCAGCCAAAGCCGGGCCCAAGGGTACGAGCAGTACTTC,CASSQSRAQGYEQYF
TRBV20-1,TRBJ2-1,-,-,TGCAGTGCTAGAGTCTCGGGACTCTCCTACAATGAGCAGTTCTTC,CSARVSGLSYNEQFF
TRBV9,TRBJ1-2,few,-,TGTGCCAGCAGCGTAGCTCGAGGGGGCTACACCTTC,CASSVARGGYTF
TRBV3-1,TRBJ1-4,-,-,TGTGCCAGCAGCCCCGAGGTTCCCGGGAATTTGGAAAAACTGTTTTTT,CASSPEVPGNLEKLFF
TRBV2,TRBJ2-3,-,-,TGTGCCAGCAGTGAAGAAGAGGGACTGGCGCAGTATTTT,CASSEEEGLAQYF
TRBV12-3/TRBV12-4,TRBJ1-3,few,-,TGTGCCAGCAGCTCAGGGAGCTCTGGAAACACCATATATTTT,CASSSGSSGNTIYF
TRBV7-2,TRBJ1-2,-,TRBD1,TGTGCCAGCAGCCCGGTCGTGGGGACAGGGGGCTTAATTGGCTACACCTTC,CASSPVVGTGGLIGYTF
TRBV5-1,TRBJ2-5,few,TRBD2,TGCGCCAGCAGCCATCCGGGACTAGTGGAGACCCAGTACTTC,CASSHPGLVETQYF
TRBV6-2/TRBV6-3,TRBJ2-5,few,-,TGTGCCAGCACAGGGGCGGATCAAGAGACCCAGTACTTC,CASTGADQETQYF
TRBV7-2,TRBJ1-5,-,-,TGTGCCAGCAGCTTATCTGATCGGTTCAGGTCTTGGCAGCCCCAGCATTTT,CASSLSDRFRSWQPQHF
TRBV6-1,TRBJ2-3,few,TRBD2,TGTGCCAGCAGGGGAGGGGCTCGCACAGATACGCAGTATTTT,CASRGGARTDTQYF
TRBV11-2,TRBJ2-1,-,-,TGTGCCAGCAGCTTAGTTGAGCAGTTCTTC,CASSLVEQFF
TRBV5-1,TRBJ2-5,few,TRBD1,TGCGCCAGCAGCGGCGCGGCACAGGGGATGGGAGAGACCCAGTACTTC,CASSGAAQGMGETQYF
TRBV6-2/TRBV6-3,TRBJ2-1,-,TRBD2,TGTGCCAGCAGACCGGGACTACCGGGTGAGCAGTTCTTC,CASRPGLPGEQFF
TRBV7-9,TRBJ2-5,-,-,TGTGCCAGCAGGCTGAGCCAAGAGACCCAGTACTTC,CASRLSQETQYF
TRBV6-5,TRBJ2-2,few,-,TGTGCCAGCAGTTACTCTGTGGGGGAGCTGTTTTTT,CASSYSVGELFF
TRBV5-6,TRBJ1-1,-,-,TGTGCCAGCACTCCCGGGGGAGGTCGGTGGACTGAAGCTTTCTTT,CASTPGGGRWTEAFF
TRBV5-1,TRBJ2-5,-,-,TGCGCCAGCAGCTTGGGAGGGTCAGAAGAGACCCAGTACTTC,CASSLGGSEETQYF
TRBV5-4,TRBJ1-6,few,-,TGTGCCAGCAGCCAACCTTATTCACCCCTCCACTTT,CASSQPYSPLHF
TRBV7-9,TRBJ2-1,many,-,TGTGCCAGCAGCCCACGGGGGATCCAGGGGGAGCAGTTCTTC,CASSPRGIQGEQFF
TRBV5-1,TRBJ2-6,-,TRBD2,TGCGCCAGCAGCTTGGCCCAGCGGGGCAGCTCTGGGGCCAACGTCCTGACTTTC,CASSLAQRGSSGANVLTF
TRBV5-1,TRBJ1-1,many,-,TGCGCCAGCAGCTTGGGAGGGGAGAACACTGAAGCTTTCTTT,CASSLGGENTEAFF
TRBV28,TRBJ1-4,-,-,TGTGCCAGCAGCCAAACAACTAATGAAAAACTGTTTTTT,CASSQTTNEKLFF
TRBV9,TRBJ1-3,-,TRBD1,TGTGCCAGCAGCGTTTCCGGGACAGGGGCCCGCGGGGACACCATATATTTT,CASSVSGTGARGDTIYF